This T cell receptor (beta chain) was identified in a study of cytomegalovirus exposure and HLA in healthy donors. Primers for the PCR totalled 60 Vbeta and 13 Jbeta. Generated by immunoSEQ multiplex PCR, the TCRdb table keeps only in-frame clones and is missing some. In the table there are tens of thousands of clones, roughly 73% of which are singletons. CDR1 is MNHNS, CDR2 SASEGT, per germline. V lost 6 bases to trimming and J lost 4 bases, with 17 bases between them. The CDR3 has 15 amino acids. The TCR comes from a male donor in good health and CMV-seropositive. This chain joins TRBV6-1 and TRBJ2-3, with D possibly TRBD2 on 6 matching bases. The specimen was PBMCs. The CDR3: CASRLGGPPADTQYF. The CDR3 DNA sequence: TGTGCCAGCAGGCTGGGGGGTCCCCCCGCAGATACGCAGTATTTT.